The following is a T cell receptor (beta chain) sequence with its context. Its antigen is unidentified. This sample was taken from a study of shared clonotypes between healthy human individuals. Study overall: The study enrolled two women and three men aged 18 to 49. Study outcomes and limitations: Across subsets, estimated richness was generally greater for naive than for memory populations.

In the naive CD8 group, cells lacked CD45RO and were positively selected for CCR7, so terminally differentiated effector memory CD45RA+ cells were left out. Trimming left V 1 base short and J 9 bases short, with 11 bases between. Germline assignment: CDR1 SGHDT and CDR2 YYEEEE. This CDR3 region has 13 residues. Original processing notes: For the immunoSEQ data, sequences were junction-only without quality scores, so filtering differed. Assay: immunoSEQ multiplex PCR; the TCRdb copy retains only in-frame clones and omits some. V and J calls and clone size are those listed in that table; D and trimming were worked out from the DNA. The sample yields about 2,100,000 clones, around 93% seen once.

This TCR derives from a man younger than 35 in good health. Some clones in this sample may be carry-over from other donors' samples. This chain uses TRBV5-6 with TRBJ2-1; possibly TRBD2 for D (5 bases). The sequenced sample was naive CD8+ T cells from PBMCs. CDR3 sequence: CASSLWRISEQFF. CDR3 sequence (DNA): TGTGCCAGCAGCTTGTGGAGGATATCTGAGCAGTTCTTC.